This T cell receptor (beta chain) is drawn from a study of beta chain features in type 1 diabetes. This CDR3 comprises 15 residues. Trimming shortened V by 0 bases and J by 5 bases, and 15 bases separated the two germline ends. The germline V gene has CDR1 SGHKS and CDR2 YYEKEE (reference sequence). General study results and limits: With patients and controls alike, PCR might favor shorter templates to an equal degree. The naive, central memory and Treg TCRB repertoires looked more alike in patients than they did in healthy donors. Overrepresentation of cells with high TCR expression could result from cDNA sequencing.

What was sequenced were expressed TCRB transcripts, since all of the isolated RNA had been reverse transcribed. Repertoires were generated with immunoSEQ multiplex PCR, while TCRdb's copy carries only in-frame clones and drops some. The data hold about 360,000 clones, with around an eighth observed a single time. As concerns this clone: Its antigen is undetermined.

Sequencing was carried out using naive CD4+ T cells from blood. The rearrangement joins TRBV5-5 to TRBJ2-7, with D perhaps TRBD1 (6 bases). The receptor was isolated from a man aged 18 to 35 in good health. Here the CDR3 reads CASSLAAGAGHEQYF. As DNA, the CDR3 is TGTGCCAGCAGCTTGGCCGCAGGGGCGGGCCACGAGCAGTACTTC.